Following are 22 T cell receptor beta chains from one sample sequenced in a study of control samples from healthy donors and cancer patients. Measured with immunoSEQ multiplex PCR; TCRdb has only the in-frame clones, and not every one. The sample lists some 120,000 clones, 70% to 90% occurring once. Sequenced: blood. The receptors come from a woman in her seventies in good health.

This chain links TRBV20-1 with TRBJ1-1; D not resolved. This CDR3 has 13 residues. From germline, CDR1 is DFQATT and CDR2 SNEGSKA (reference sequence). Trimming took 3 bases from V and 1 from J, leaving 9 bases between them. The CDR3 sequence is CSASNPENTEAFF. The CDR3 DNA is TGCAGTGCTAGTAATCCAGAGAACACTGAAGCTTTCTTT.

This clone has only one observation. It is unclear where the CDR3 begins or ends on the DNA, so no DNA is shown, and the CDR3 is as TCRdb lists it. The chain recombines TRBV7-2 with TRBJ1-6. The CDR3 is 15 residues long, counting both termini. Germline CDR1 reads SGHTA; CDR2 reads FQGNSA. The CDR3 sequence: CASSRRAGPNSPLHF.

The chain is built from TRBV4-2 and TRBJ1-5; TRBD1 agrees at 7 bases. Germline CDR1 LGHNA, CDR2 YNFKEQ. Germline trimming cut 6 bases from V and 5 bases from J; bases unmatched to any gene: 7. This CDR3 has 14 residues. In nucleotides, the CDR3 is TGTGCCAGCAGTCTGACAGGGTCCGATCAGCCCCAGCATTTT. Protein sequence: CASSLTGSDQPQHF.

This clone appeared a single time. The chain recombines TRBV10-3 with TRBJ1-1; D is perhaps TRBD1 (5 bases). V was pared by 6 bases and J by 7 bases, with 9 bases between. This CDR3 is 11 amino acids long. Germline V gene lookup returns CDR1 ENHRY and CDR2 SYGVKD. CDR3 coding DNA: TGTGCCATCAGAGATGACAGTGAAGCTTTCTTT. Translating gives CAIRDDSEAFF.

In DNA form, the CDR3 reads TGTGCCAGCAGGGGCAGGGAGAACACTGAAGCTTTCTTT. It yields the protein CASRGRENTEAFF. The chain has TRBV6-5 and TRBJ1-1, with D tentatively TRBD1 (5 bases). The V gene's germline CDR1 is MNHEY and CDR2 SVGAGI. The CDR3 covers 13 residues. Deletions cut 6 bases from V and 1 base from J, with 9 bases between.

This clone was seen a few times. This chain connects TRBV19 to TRBJ2-1; D is uncertain. V lost 4 bases to trimming and J lost 5 bases, with 12 bases between them. Germline CDR1 LNHDA, CDR2 SQIVND (reference sequence). This CDR3 region has 14 residues. The DNA for the CDR3 is TGTGCCAGTAGTACCACTCGCGTCGACAATGAGCAGTTCTTC. It codes for CASSTTRVDNEQFF.

The CDR3: CASSPLGGKGYTF. CDR3 DNA: TGTGCCAGCAGCCCCTTAGGGGGTAAAGGCTACACCTTC. The chain combines TRBV12-3 or TRBV12-4 with TRBJ1-2; D may be TRBD1 (6 bases). The V gene lost 6 bases and the J gene lost 8 bases, with 16 bases spanning the gap. CDR3 length equals 13 residues.

The CDR3 sequence is CASSDPMVETQYF. For the CDR3, the DNA is TGTGCCAGCAGTGACCCCATGGTGGAGACCCAGTACTTC. The chain couples TRBV2 to TRBJ2-5; D is undetermined. The CDR3 length is 13 residues. V was shortened by 3 bases and J by 5 bases, with 10 bases between the two germline ends. Per the germline V gene, CDR1 is SNHLY and CDR2 is FYNNEI.

The chain couples TRBV7-2 to TRBJ1-3, with 7 positions matching TRBD1. The ends lost 1 base at V and 3 bases at J; junction bases unmatched: 6. Germline CDR1 SGHTA, CDR2 FQGNSA. The CDR3 totals 16 residues. In nucleotides, the CDR3 is TGTGCCAGCAGCTTAGTAAAGGGGGCTTATGGAAACACCATATATTTT. It yields the protein CASSLVKGAYGNTIYF.

This chain uses TRBV6-6 with TRBJ2-5; 12 nucleotides agree with TRBD2. The CDR3 spans 15 residues. Germline values: CDR1 MNHNY, CDR2 SVGAGI (reference sequence). Trimming at V came to 6 bases and at J to 9 bases, leaving 11 bases not matched to a gene. The CDR3 coding sequence is TGTGCCAGCAGCCGTGGACTAGCGGGGTCCCAGCCCCAGTACTTC. Translated, it gives CASSRGLAGSQPQYF.

The V and J genes are TRBV2 and TRBJ2-1; TRBD2 matches 8 bases. The V and J ends lost 0 bases and 3 bases, in that order; junction bases with no gene match: 1. The germline CDR1 and CDR2 sequences are SNHLY and FYNNEI. The CDR3 spans 15 residues. CDR3 nucleotide sequence: TGTGCCAGCAGTGAAGCACTAGCGGTCTACAATGAGCAGTTCTTC. This translates into CASSEALAVYNEQFF.

The rearrangement joins TRBV7-8 to TRBJ2-5, with no clear D. CDR1 is SGHVS and CDR2 is FQNEAQ in the germline V gene. This CDR3 is built from 12 residues. Trimming shortened V by 5 bases and J by 2 bases, and 6 bases separated the two germline ends. The CDR3 is CASSHGQETQYF. The CDR3 coding sequence is TGTGCCAGCAGCCACGGGCAAGAGACCCAGTACTTC.

This chain links TRBV4-3 with TRBJ2-3, with D perhaps TRBD1 (7 bases). CDR1 and CDR2 (germline): LGHNA, YSLEER. The V end lost 0 bases, the J end lost 3 bases, and 13 bases lay between the germline ends. The CDR3 contains 16 residues. CDR3 region: CASSQDRRGATDTQYF. The DNA of the CDR3 is TGCGCCAGCAGCCAAGATCGCAGGGGGGCAACAGATACGCAGTATTTT.

This clone was seen just once. The chain carries TRBV28 and TRBJ2-7, with 9 bases fitting TRBD1. There are 14 residues in the CDR3. The trim removed 2 bases at V and 4 bases at J, leaving 3 bases unmatched. CDR1 is MDHEN and CDR2 is SYDVKM in the germline V gene. CDR3 amino acids: CASSLMTGGYEQYF. In nucleotides, the CDR3 is TGTGCCAGCAGTTTAATGACAGGGGGGTACGAGCAGTACTTC.

V is TRBV5-6 and J is TRBJ2-4; D call uncertain. The length of the CDR3 is 14 residues. Germline V gives CDR1 SGHDT, CDR2 YYEEEE. Trimming left V 2 bases short and J 0 bases short, with 6 bases between. The CDR3 region is CASSFPTAKNIQYF. CDR3 DNA sequence: TGTGCCAGCAGCTTTCCGACAGCCAAAAACATTCAGTACTTC.

With regard to this clone: This specimen includes other DNA sequences encoding the same CDR3. The chain employs TRBV12-3 or TRBV12-4 and TRBJ2-1; no clear D gene. V was clipped by 2 bases and J by 6 bases, with 5 bases between them. The CDR3 covers 12 residues. In nucleotides, the CDR3 is TGTGCCAGCAGTTTACTTCCCAATGAGCAGTTCTTC. Translated: CASSLLPNEQFF.

V is TRBV7-3 and J is TRBJ2-5; TRBD2 matches at 13 bases. V lost 1 base and J lost 0; bases outside the gene matches: 14. This CDR3 spans 21 amino acids. Germline lookup yields CDR1 SGHTA and CDR2 FQGTGA. This CDR3 is CASSLRARGGLAGEYQETQYF. The CDR3 region has the DNA TGTGCCAGCAGCTTAAGGGCTCGGGGAGGACTAGCGGGGGAATACCAAGAGACCCAGTACTTC.

The rearrangement links TRBV7-9 to TRBJ1-1; 7 bases fit TRBD1. CDR3 length: 15 amino acids. Per the germline V gene, CDR1 is SEHNR and CDR2 is FQNEAQ (reference sequence). V shed 5 bases, J shed 0 bases, and the junction held 6 bases outside the gene matches. CDR3 bases: TGTGCCAGCAGCGTGACAGGGCTAGTGAACACTGAAGCTTTCTTT. Its protein product is CASSVTGLVNTEAFF.

This clone has more than one count but fewer than ten. V and J are TRBV19 and TRBJ1-5, with D tentatively TRBD1 (5 bases). The CDR3 contains 18 residues. Germline-derived CDR1 and CDR2 are LNHDA and SQIVND (reference sequence). V lost 5 bases and J lost 0, with 20 bases in between. The CDR3 DNA reads as TGTGCCAGTAGTCGGGGCCCTCGATGGGAGTATAGCAATCAGCCCCAGCATTTT. This encodes CASSRGPRWEYSNQPQHF.

The V and J genes are TRBV5-1 and TRBJ2-6; 9 nucleotides match TRBD1. In germline, CDR1 is SGHRS, CDR2 YFSETQ. The CDR3 contains 17 residues. V gave up 5 bases and J gave up 0 bases; unmatched junction bases: 6. CDR3 nucleotides: TGCGCCAGCAGTCCCGGGACAGGGTCCTCTGGGGCCAACGTCCTGACTTTC. Translated: CASSPGTGSSGANVLTF.

In its sample, this clone was seen once. The chain has TRBV19 and TRBJ1-5, with no clear D. Trimming cost V 5 bases and J 0 bases, with 11 bases left between them. The germline CDR1 and CDR2 sequences are LNHDA and SQIVND (reference sequence). The CDR3 is 15 residues long. The CDR3 loop reads CASSVRHYSNQPQHF. CDR3 nucleotide sequence: TGTGCCAGTAGTGTGCGACATTATAGCAATCAGCCCCAGCATTTT. Variable domain in full (rest from reference TRBV19 and TRBJ1-5): DGGITQSPKYLFRKEGQNVTLSCEQNLNHDAMYWYRQDPGQGLRLIYYSQIVNDFQKGDIAEGYSVSREKKESFPLTVTSAQKNPTAFYLCASSVRHYSNQPQHFGDGTRLSIL.

The chain combines TRBV11-3 with TRBJ2-3; D gene unclear. V was trimmed by 4 bases and J by 6 bases, leaving 17 bases between them. The CDR3 is 15 amino acids. Germline CDR1 reads SGHNT; CDR2 reads YENEEA. CDR3 amino acids: CASSSETGSSDTQYF. The CDR3 DNA reads as TGTGCCAGCAGCTCCGAAACCGGGTCCTCGGATACGCAGTATTTT.